A single sample is the source of the 9 T cell receptor beta chains below, sequenced in a study of beta chain features in type 1 diabetes. Of the isolated RNA, all was reverse transcribed, and so the sequenced material was expressed TCRB transcripts. Measured with immunoSEQ multiplex PCR; TCRdb has only the in-frame clones, and not every one. This sample yields around 15,000 clones, of which roughly 69% are seen a single time; about 2.5% belongs to the top ten. No antigen has been assigned to these receptors. Notes on the study in general: Among all four CD4+ subsets, Type 1 diabetes patients had TCRB CDR3s that were moderately but significantly shorter.

Sample: Tregs from blood. The receptors here all came from a man aged 25 to 45 with type 1 diabetes.

This clone has just one count. The chain employs TRBV5-1 and TRBJ2-7; 12 bases line up with TRBD2. The V gene's germline CDR1 is SGHRS and CDR2 YFSETQ. V was clipped by 3 bases and J by 0 bases; unmatched bases: 1. CDR3 size: 15 residues. This CDR3 is CASSSGLAGSYEQYF. CDR3 DNA sequence: TGCGCCAGCAGCTCGGGACTAGCGGGCTCCTACGAGCAGTACTTC.

In its sample, this clone was seen a few times. V and J are TRBV7-9 and TRBJ2-2, with 9 bases matching TRBD1. Germline CDR1 and CDR2: SEHNR and FQNEAQ (reference sequence). Germline trimming cut 5 bases from V and 6 bases from J; bases unmatched to any gene: 10. The CDR3 contains 16 residues. This CDR3 reads CASSPRDREGSGELFF. CDR3 coding DNA: TGTGCCAGCAGCCCCCGGGACAGGGAAGGCTCCGGGGAGCTGTTTTTT.

The rearrangement links TRBV6-1 to TRBJ2-7; D is uncertain. The CDR3 covers 13 residues. The ends were cut back, 6 bases at V and 0 bases at J, with 9 bases in the middle. Germline values: CDR1 MNHNS, CDR2 SASEGT. The CDR3 DNA reads TGTGCCAGCAGGAAAGACAACTCCTACGAGCAGTACTTC. Amino acid sequence: CASRKDNSYEQYF.

This clone was detected a few times. V is TRBV6-6 and J is TRBJ2-1; 8 bases map to TRBD1. The germline V gene encodes CDR1 MNHNY and CDR2 SVGAGI (reference sequence). The CDR3 is 15 amino acids. V shed 6 bases, J shed 4 bases, and the junction held 8 bases outside the gene matches. In DNA, the CDR3 is TGTGCCAGCAGCCGACAGGGGCGCTGGTACAATGAGCAGTTCTTC. Its translation: CASSRQGRWYNEQFF.

This chain links TRBV19 with TRBJ2-3; TRBD1 is a possible D gene (6 bases). With 3 bases removed from V and 2 bases from J, the gap between germline ends came to 15 bases. Per the germline V gene, CDR1 is LNHDA and CDR2 is SQIVND (reference sequence). The CDR3 covers 16 residues. CDR3 sequence reads: CASSIVGGYITDTQYF. The CDR3 DNA reads TGTGCCAGTAGTATCGTAGGGGGATATATCACAGATACGCAGTATTTT. Full variable domain (rest looked up from reference TRBV19 and TRBJ2-3): DGGITQSPKYLFRKEGQNVTLSCEQNLNHDAMYWYRQDPGQGLRLIYYSQIVNDFQKGDIAEGYSVSREKKESFPLTVTSAQKNPTAFYLCASSIVGGYITDTQYFGPGTRLTVL.

The chain is built from TRBV7-2 and TRBJ2-7, with TRBD1 matching 7 bases. CDR1 and CDR2 from the germline V gene are SGHTA and FQGNSA. V was clipped by 5 bases and J by 6 bases; unmatched bases: 4. This CDR3 is 12 amino acids long. The CDR3, as DNA: TGTGCCAGCAGCCCTCGGACAGGCGAGCAGTACTTC. Protein product: CASSPRTGEQYF. The full variable domain, with the rest looked up from reference TRBV7-2 and TRBJ2-7, is GAGVSQSPSNKVTEKGKDVELRCDPISGHTALYWYRQSLGQGLEFLIYFQGNSAPDKSGLPSDRFSAERTGGSVSTLTIQRTQQEDSAVYLCASSPRTGEQYFGPGTRLTVT.

This clone has more than one count but fewer than ten. V and J are TRBV29-1 and TRBJ2-1; TRBD2 matches at 7 bases. The CDR3 sequence is 14 residues long. Germline values: CDR1 SQVTM, CDR2 ANQGSEA. The J segment lost 5 bases and the V segment lost 7 bases, leaving 11 bases of the junction unmatched. CDR3 bases: TGCAGCGCCGCGAGCGGGGCGGATAACAATGAGCAGTTCTTC. This sequence encodes CSAASGADNNEQFF.

This clone was seen a handful of times. The gene calls are TRBV4-1 and TRBJ2-2, with 11 bases lining up with TRBD2. Germline CDR1 and CDR2: MGHRA and YSYEKL. This CDR3 spans 21 amino acids. With V trimmed by 0 bases and J by 4 bases, 16 bases remained unmatched. CDR3 protein: CASSQELSLAGGPFLTGELFF. In nucleotides, the CDR3 is TGCGCCAGCAGCCAAGAATTGAGTCTAGCGGGGGGCCCTTTCCTCACCGGGGAGCTGTTTTTT.

This chain joins TRBV10-3 and TRBJ2-3; 10 bases fit TRBD1. This CDR3 region has 13 residues. The ends lost 6 bases at V and 6 bases at J; junction bases unmatched: 3. Germline lookup yields CDR1 ENHRY and CDR2 SYGVKD. The CDR3 sequence: CAIRGQGTDTQYF. Here the CDR3 DNA reads TGTGCCATCAGGGGACAGGGGACCGATACGCAGTATTTT.